A selection of T cell receptor beta chains follows, all from one sample in a study of control samples from healthy donors and cancer patients. The method was immunoSEQ multiplex PCR; TCRdb's version includes in-frame clones alone and lacks a portion of them. The sample lists fewer than 200,000 clones, around 93% occurring once. Sequences were obtained from blood. The receptors come from a woman aged 55-69 years in good health. Both conserved end residues are part of each CDR3. Each record gives: J gene, clone size, V gene, D gene, CDR3 DNA, CDR3 protein. A D gene is named only where the DNA matches it firmly. The size of a clone is reported for some rows only, either as once, few or many, or as a class for expanded clones.

TRBJ1-2 . TRBV9 TRBD1 TGTGCCAGCAGCGTAGGACAGGGAGAAGTTTATGGCTACACCTTC CASSVGQGEVYGYTF
TRBJ1-1 . TRBV19 . TGTGCCAGTAGTATGTACGTGAACACTGAAGCTTTCTTT CASSMYVNTEAFF
TRBJ1-6 . TRBV5-5 . TGTGCCAGCAGCTTGGCACCAGGACAAAATTCACCCCTCCACTTT CASSLAPGQNSPLHF
TRBJ2-1 . TRBV12-3/TRBV12-4 . TGTGCCAGCAGCTCGGACTTAGCCGTCGGGCAGTTCTTC CASSSDLAVGQFF
TRBJ1-6 . TRBV5-1 . TGCGCCAGCAGCTTGGCACAGTTAAATTCACCCCTCCACTTT CASSLAQLNSPLHF
TRBJ1-2 . TRBV27 . TGTGCCAGCAGTTTATCTGTGGGGGCGGCCGGCTATGGCTACACCTTC CASSLSVGAAGYGYTF
TRBJ1-6 . TRBV10-3 . TGTGCCATCAAAGGCAGGGATGGTTCACCCCTCCACTTT CAIKGRDGSPLHF
TRBJ1-6 . TRBV7-2 . TGTGCCAGCAGCTTATTATCGATAAATAATTCACCCCTCCACTTT CASSLLSINNSPLHF
TRBJ1-2 . TRBV6-6 . TGTGCCAGCAGTTACTCACCGGACAGTTCTCATGGCTACACCTTC CASSYSPDSSHGYTF
TRBJ1-2 . TRBV9 TRBD1 TGTGCCAGCAGCCCGACGCCGCAGGGGGGCCAATATGGCTACACCTTC CASSPTPQGGQYGYTF
TRBJ2-1 . TRBV18 TRBD2 TGTGCCAGCTCACAATCTAGCGGGGCGGAGCAGTTCTTC CASSQSSGAEQFF
TRBJ1-1 . TRBV20-1 . TGCAGTGCTAGTAGAGAGAACACTGAAGCTTTCTTT CSASRENTEAFF
TRBJ1-5 . TRBV3-1/TRBV3-2 . TGTGCCAGCAGCCAAAGAACCGGGCAGCCCCAGCATTTT CASSQRTGQPQHF
TRBJ1-2 . TRBV7-2 . TGTGCCAGCAGCTTAACAGCTAACTATGGCTACACCTTC CASSLTANYGYTF
TRBJ1-2 once TRBV6-6 . TGTGCCAGCAGTCGCGAATTTTCCCCGGGCAGCACTAACTATGGCTACACCTTC CASSREFSPGSTNYGYTF
TRBJ2-5 . TRBV5-1 TRBD2 TGCGCCAGCAGCTTGGGTGATAGCGGGGGGGCCAAGGAGACCCAGTACTTC CASSLGDSGGAKETQYF
TRBJ1-3 . TRBV9 . TGTGCCAGCAGCGTAGACGGGGGCGCCTCTGGAAACACCATATATTTT CASSVDGGASGNTIYF
TRBJ1-5 . TRBV7-2 . TGTGCCAGCAGCTTAGGGATAGCTATTCAGCCCCAGCATTTT CASSLGIAIQPQHF
TRBJ2-1 . TRBV3-1/TRBV3-2 TRBD2 TGTGCCAGCAGCCAAGATGGGGGGGTGTGGAATGAGCAGTTCTTC CASSQDGGVWNEQFF
TRBJ1-3 . TRBV6-5 . TGTGCCAGCAGAGCCGGGGGCCCCTCTGGAAACACCATATATTTT CASRAGGPSGNTIYF
TRBJ2-7 . TRBV27 . TGTGCCAGTGCTGACTCTCCCGGGACACGGAGCTACGAGCAGTACTTC CASADSPGTRSYEQYF
TRBJ2-2 . TRBV10-3 . TGTGCCATCAGTGGCCGGAACGCAATCAACACCGGGGAGCTGTTTTTT CAISGRNAINTGELFF
TRBJ1-6 . TRBV11-2 TRBD1 TGTGCCAGCAGCCGACAGCTCCAGGGGGCAAATTCACCCCTCCACTTT CASSRQLQGANSPLHF
TRBJ1-1 . TRBV30 . TGTGCCTGGAGTCCAGGGGTCCCTGAAGCTTTCTTT CAWSPGVPEAFF
TRBJ1-5 . TRBV7-9 . TGTGCCAGCACCCACGATTATAGCAATCAGCCCCAGCATTTT CASTHDYSNQPQHF